These T cell receptor beta chains were read from a single sample in a study of control samples from healthy donors and cancer patients. Profiled with immunoSEQ multiplex PCR; TCRdb holds only in-frame clones, not every one. The sample includes roughly 130,000 clones, 75% to 95% seen only once; the top ten take just over 8.5%. The source material was blood. The receptor source for this set is a young man in good health. CDR3s include the opening cysteine and the closing phenylalanine or tryptophan. The order of the fields is clone size, D gene, V gene, J gene, CDR3 DNA, CDR3 protein. The D gene is left open where the match is weak. Some rows mark clone size as missing; the rest say once, few, many or name a class of expanded clone.

clone size: -
D gene: -
V gene: TRBV5-5
J gene: TRBJ1-4
CDR3 DNA: TGTGCCAGCAGCTTGAGGGTTTTGGCAACTAATGAAAAACTGTTTTTT
CDR3 protein: CASSLRVLATNEKLFF

clone size: -
D gene: -
V gene: TRBV6-5
J gene: TRBJ1-1
CDR3 DNA: TGTGCCAGCTCCTTGGGACAGAACACTGAAGCTTTCTTT
CDR3 protein: CASSLGQNTEAFF

clone size: -
D gene: -
V gene: TRBV15
J gene: TRBJ1-2
CDR3 DNA: TGTGCCGCTTGGGGAGGGCTGGGCTATGGCTACACCTTC
CDR3 protein: CAAWGGLGYGYTF

clone size: -
D gene: -
V gene: TRBV3-1/TRBV3-2
J gene: TRBJ2-2
CDR3 DNA: TGTGCCAGCAGCCAAGTCTGGGACCCCGGGGAGCTGTTTTTT
CDR3 protein: CASSQVWDPGELFF

clone size: -
D gene: TRBD1
V gene: TRBV5-1
J gene: TRBJ1-1
CDR3 DNA: TGCGCCAGCAGCTTGGTCCCCGGGACAGTGAACACTGAAGCTTTCTTT
CDR3 protein: CASSLVPGTVNTEAFF

clone size: -
D gene: -
V gene: TRBV20-1
J gene: TRBJ1-2
CDR3 DNA: TGCAGTGCTCGAGGGGGGCCTGGCTACACCTTC
CDR3 protein: CSARGGPGYTF

clone size: once
D gene: -
V gene: TRBV7-2
J gene: TRBJ1-1
CDR3 DNA: TGTGCCAGCAGCTGGAGCAAGAACACTGAAGCTTTCTTT
CDR3 protein: CASSWSKNTEAFF

clone size: -
D gene: -
V gene: TRBV30
J gene: TRBJ1-2
CDR3 DNA: TGTGCCTGGAGTCGTGTCTATGGCTACACCTTC
CDR3 protein: CAWSRVYGYTF

clone size: -
D gene: -
V gene: TRBV23-1
J gene: TRBJ1-5
CDR3 DNA: TGCGCCAGCGTACCGGGTCCCCATAATCAGCCCCAGCATTTT
CDR3 protein: CASVPGPHNQPQHF

clone size: -
D gene: -
V gene: TRBV12-5
J gene: TRBJ2-2
CDR3 DNA: TGTGCTAGTGGTTTGGGACACGGGAACACCGGGGAGCTGTTTTTT
CDR3 protein: CASGLGHGNTGELFF

clone size: once
D gene: -
V gene: TRBV4-1
J gene: TRBJ1-1
CDR3 DNA: TGCGCCAGCAAACGAGATGAGACAGGGAACACTGAAGCTTTCTTT
CDR3 protein: CASKRDETGNTEAFF

clone size: -
D gene: -
V gene: TRBV5-1
J gene: TRBJ2-5
CDR3 DNA: TGCGCCAGCAGCTTGGCCCCCGGAGGGGTAGGAGAGACCCAGTACTTC
CDR3 protein: CASSLAPGGVGETQYF

clone size: once
D gene: -
V gene: TRBV4-1
J gene: TRBJ2-3
CDR3 DNA: TGCGCCAGCAGCCAGTTTGGGGATACGCAGTATTTT
CDR3 protein: CASSQFGDTQYF

clone size: -
D gene: TRBD1
V gene: TRBV7-6
J gene: TRBJ1-2
CDR3 DNA: TGTGCCAGCAGCCTGGGACCGACAGGGGGTGGCTACACCTTC
CDR3 protein: CASSLGPTGGGYTF

clone size: -
D gene: -
V gene: TRBV7-6
J gene: TRBJ2-5
CDR3 DNA: TGTGCCAGCAGCTCGTCCACGGGGGCGGGAAGAGAGACCCAGTACTTC
CDR3 protein: CASSSSTGAGRETQYF

clone size: -
D gene: TRBD1
V gene: TRBV4-2
J gene: TRBJ2-7
CDR3 DNA: TGTGCCAGCAGCCAAGATCCCGGGACAGGTTACGAGCAGTACTTC
CDR3 protein: CASSQDPGTGYEQYF

clone size: -
D gene: TRBD2
V gene: TRBV11-3
J gene: TRBJ2-3
CDR3 DNA: TGTGCCAGCAGTTATAGCGGGGGTGTAGATACGCAGTATTTT
CDR3 protein: CASSYSGGVDTQYF

clone size: -
D gene: -
V gene: TRBV5-1
J gene: TRBJ2-2
CDR3 DNA: TGCGCCAGCAGCTTAGTGGCCGCGAACACCGGGGAGCTGTTTTTT
CDR3 protein: CASSLVAANTGELFF

clone size: -
D gene: -
V gene: TRBV10-1
J gene: TRBJ1-1
CDR3 DNA: TGCGCCAGCAGCGCGCAGGGGAACACTGAAGCTTTCTTT
CDR3 protein: CASSAQGNTEAFF

clone size: -
D gene: -
V gene: TRBV27
J gene: TRBJ1-6
CDR3 DNA: TGTGCCAGCAGGGGACCGCGTGGTTCACCCCTCCACTTT
CDR3 protein: CASRGPRGSPLHF

clone size: -
D gene: -
V gene: TRBV5-1
J gene: TRBJ2-5
CDR3 DNA: TGCGCCAGCAGCCCCCAAGGGGACTTTTGGGGGACCCAGTACTTC
CDR3 protein: CASSPQGDFWGTQYF

clone size: -
D gene: TRBD1
V gene: TRBV5-1
J gene: TRBJ2-5
CDR3 DNA: TGCGCCAGCAGCTCCGGGACAGATCCGTACCAAGAGACCCAGTACTTC
CDR3 protein: CASSSGTDPYQETQYF

clone size: -
D gene: -
V gene: TRBV9
J gene: TRBJ2-7
CDR3 DNA: TGTGCCAGCAGCCCCGGGGGTAGAGGCGGCGAGCAGTACTTC
CDR3 protein: CASSPGGRGGEQYF

clone size: -
D gene: -
V gene: TRBV19
J gene: TRBJ1-2
CDR3 DNA: TGTGCCAGTAGTATACCTGGGCGACTGATCTATGGCTACACCTTC
CDR3 protein: CASSIPGRLIYGYTF